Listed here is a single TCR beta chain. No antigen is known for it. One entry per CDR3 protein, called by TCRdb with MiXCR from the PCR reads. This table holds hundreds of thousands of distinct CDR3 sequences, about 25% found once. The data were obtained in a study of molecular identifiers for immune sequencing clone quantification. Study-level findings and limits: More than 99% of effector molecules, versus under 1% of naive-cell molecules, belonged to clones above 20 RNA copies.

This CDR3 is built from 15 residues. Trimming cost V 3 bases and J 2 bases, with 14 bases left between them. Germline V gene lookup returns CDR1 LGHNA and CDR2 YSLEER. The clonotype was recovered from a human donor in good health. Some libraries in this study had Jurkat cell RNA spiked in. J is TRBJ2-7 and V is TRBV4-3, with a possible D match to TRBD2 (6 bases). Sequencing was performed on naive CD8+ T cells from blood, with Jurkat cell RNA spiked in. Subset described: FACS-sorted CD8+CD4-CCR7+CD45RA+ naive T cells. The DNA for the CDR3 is TGCGCCAGCAGCCATCGGGACTCACCGACCTACGAGCAGTACTTC. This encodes CASSHRDSPTYEQYF.